These 10 T cell receptor beta chains share one sample of origin, sequenced in a study of circulating and synovial CD4+ cells in juvenile arthritis. The table came from immunoSEQ multiplex PCR; TCRdb's copy has only in-frame clones and leaves some out. This table holds around 31,000 clones, over 95% found once. The sequenced sample consisted of CD4+ T cells from blood. Receptors originate from a human donor with juvenile idiopathic arthritis.

This chain's CDR3 is CASRGSGRGNEQYF. In nucleotides, the CDR3 is TGCGCCAGCAGGGGGAGCGGGAGGGGAAACGAGCAGTACTTC. The V and J genes are TRBV5-1 and TRBJ2-7, with 10 bases fitting TRBD2. The CDR3 covers 14 residues. J lost 5 bases, V lost 5 bases, and 7 bases had no gene match. Germline lookup yields CDR1 SGHRS and CDR2 YFSETQ.

The CDR3 DNA reads TGTGCCAGCAGCCGACCGGGACTAGGAGGAGACACCGGGGAGCTGTTTTTT. Protein product: CASSRPGLGGDTGELFF. The chain couples TRBV28 to TRBJ2-2; 8 nucleotides match TRBD2. Germline V gene data show CDR1 as MDHEN and CDR2 as SYDVKM. The CDR3 is 17 amino acids. J lost 3 bases, V lost 6 bases, and 12 bases had no gene match.

V usage is TRBV19 and J usage is TRBJ2-3; maybe TRBD2 (6 bases). The CDR3 is made up of 14 amino acids. From germline, CDR1 is LNHDA and CDR2 SQIVND (reference sequence). Trimming stripped 6 bases from V and 2 bases from J, with 12 bases between. The CDR3: CASRTDYSTDTQYF. The CDR3 region has the DNA TGTGCCAGTAGGACGGACTACTCCACAGATACGCAGTATTTT.

This sequence joins TRBV28 and TRBJ2-1; 9 nucleotides match TRBD2. CDR1 is MDHEN and CDR2 is SYDVKM in the germline V gene. The CDR3 runs 15 residues. J gave up 6 bases and V 6 bases, and 9 bases lay outside the gene matches. The CDR3 coding sequence is TGTGCCAGCAGAGGAGCCGGGACTAGCTCCAATGAGCAGTTCTTC. It yields the protein CASRGAGTSSNEQFF.

This chain connects TRBV7-2 to TRBJ2-7; 14 bases are shared with TRBD2. Per germline, CDR1 SGHTA and CDR2 FQGNSA. V dropped 5 bases and J dropped 2; count of bases not matched to a gene: 11. CDR3 length: 18 residues. CDR3 bases: TGTGCCAGCAGCAGGCGCTCCGGGACTAGCGGGAGTCCCTACGAGCAGTACTTC. Residues: CASSRRSGTSGSPYEQYF. Using reference TRBV7-2 and TRBJ2-7 for the parts outside the CDR3, the full variable domain is GAGVSQSPSNKVTEKGKDVELRCDPISGHTALYWYRQSLGQGLEFLIYFQGNSAPDKSGLPSDRFSAERTGGSVSTLTIQRTQQEDSAVYLCASSRRSGTSGSPYEQYFGPGTRLTVT.

CDR3 loop: CASSLVAGMNTGELFF. As DNA, the CDR3 is TGTGCCAGCAGCTTAGTGGCGGGTATGAACACCGGGGAGCTGTTTTTT. The chain has TRBV11-3 and TRBJ2-2; tentatively, D is TRBD2 (5 bases). CDR3 size: 16 residues. Germline assignment: CDR1 SGHNT and CDR2 YENEEA. The V gene lost 1 base and the J gene lost 1 base, with 10 bases spanning the gap. Based on the CDR3 plus reference TRBV11-3 and TRBJ2-2, the full variable domain is EAGVVQSPRYKIIEKKQPVAFWCNPISGHNTLYWYLQNLGQGPELLIRYENEEAVDDSQLPKDRFSAERLKGVDSTLKIQPAELGDSAVYLCASSLVAGMNTGELFFGEGSRLTVL.

The genes are TRBV5-1 and TRBJ1-1; 8 positions match TRBD1. V dropped 0 bases and J dropped 0; count of bases not matched to a gene: 1. The CDR3 runs to 15 residues. Germline CDR1 reads SGHRS; CDR2 reads YFSETQ. CDR3 sequence (DNA): TGCGCCAGCAGCTTGGTGACAGGGGTGAACACTGAAGCTTTCTTT. Its protein product is CASSLVTGVNTEAFF.

This clone was seen a single time. The genes are TRBV11-1 and TRBJ2-7; possibly TRBD1 for D (6 bases). The CDR3 spans 15 residues. V was trimmed by 1 base and J by 2 bases, leaving 12 bases between them. Germline V gene sequence: CDR1 SGHAT, CDR2 FQDESV (reference sequence). CDR3 DNA sequence: TGTGCCAGCAGCTTAGGGGAACAGGGCCCCTACGAGCAGTACTTC. Protein sequence: CASSLGEQGPYEQYF.

The V gene is TRBV5-6, the J gene TRBJ1-4, with 9 bases that match TRBD1. The V and J ends lost 0 bases and 3 bases, in that order; junction bases with no gene match: 6. CDR1 is SGHDT, CDR2 YYEEEE, per germline. There are 17 residues in the CDR3. The CDR3 protein is CASSLGIGQGSNEKLFF. The CDR3 DNA reads as TGTGCCAGCAGCTTGGGAATTGGACAGGGGTCTAATGAAAAACTGTTTTTT.

The chain carries TRBV5-1 and TRBJ2-2; TRBD2 matches at 12 bases. Germline loops: CDR1 SGHRS, CDR2 YFSETQ. The CDR3 consists of 15 residues. V shed 5 bases, J shed 1 base, and the junction held 0 bases outside the gene matches. CDR3: CASRLAGGNTGELFF. DNA for the CDR3: TGCGCCAGCAGACTAGCGGGGGGGAACACCGGGGAGCTGTTTTTT.